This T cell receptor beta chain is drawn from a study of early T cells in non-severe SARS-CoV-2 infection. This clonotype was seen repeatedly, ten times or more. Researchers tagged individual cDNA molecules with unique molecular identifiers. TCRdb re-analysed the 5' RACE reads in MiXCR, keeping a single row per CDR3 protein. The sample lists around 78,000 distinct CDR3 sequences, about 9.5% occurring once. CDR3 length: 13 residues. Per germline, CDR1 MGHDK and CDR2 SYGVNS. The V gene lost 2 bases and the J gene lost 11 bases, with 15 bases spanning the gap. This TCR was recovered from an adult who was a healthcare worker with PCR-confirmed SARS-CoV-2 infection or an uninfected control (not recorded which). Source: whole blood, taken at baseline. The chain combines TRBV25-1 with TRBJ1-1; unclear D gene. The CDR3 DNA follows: TGTGCCAGCAGTGAAAACCGACACTATAGGGCTTTCTTT. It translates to CASSENRHYRAFF.